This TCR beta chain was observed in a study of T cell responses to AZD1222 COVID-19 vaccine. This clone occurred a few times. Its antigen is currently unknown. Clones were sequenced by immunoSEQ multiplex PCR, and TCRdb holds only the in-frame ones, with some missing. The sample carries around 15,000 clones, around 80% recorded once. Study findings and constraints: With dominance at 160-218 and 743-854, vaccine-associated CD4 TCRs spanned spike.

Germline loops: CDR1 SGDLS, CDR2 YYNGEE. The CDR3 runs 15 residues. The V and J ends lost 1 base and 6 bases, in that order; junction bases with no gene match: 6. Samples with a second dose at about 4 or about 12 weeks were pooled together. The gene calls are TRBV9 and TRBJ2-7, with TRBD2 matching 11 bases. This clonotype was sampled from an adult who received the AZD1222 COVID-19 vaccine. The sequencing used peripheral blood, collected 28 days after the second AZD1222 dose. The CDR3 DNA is TGTGCCAGCAGCGTAACCGGGACTAGCGGAAGCGAGCAGTACTTC. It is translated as CASSVTGTSGSEQYF.